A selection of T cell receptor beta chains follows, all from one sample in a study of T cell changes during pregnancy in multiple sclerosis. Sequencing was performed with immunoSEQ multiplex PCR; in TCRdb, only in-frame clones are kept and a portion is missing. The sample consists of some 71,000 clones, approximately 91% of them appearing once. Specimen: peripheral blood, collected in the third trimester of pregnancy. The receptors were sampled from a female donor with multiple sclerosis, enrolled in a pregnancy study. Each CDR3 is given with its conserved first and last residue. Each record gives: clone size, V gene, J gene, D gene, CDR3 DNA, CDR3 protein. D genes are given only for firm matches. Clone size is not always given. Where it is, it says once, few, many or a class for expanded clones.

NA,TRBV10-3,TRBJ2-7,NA,TGTGCCATCAGTGGCCCCACGGGGGGCCTCGAGCAGTACTTC,CAISGPTGGLEQYF
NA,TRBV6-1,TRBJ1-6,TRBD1,TGTGCCAGCAGTGCCCACAGGGGGGAAAGTTCCAATTCACCCCTCCACTTT,CASSAHRGESSNSPLHF
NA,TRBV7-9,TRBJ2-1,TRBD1,TGTGCCAGCAGGGGACAGGGGGGATACAATGAGCAGTTCTTC,CASRGQGGYNEQFF
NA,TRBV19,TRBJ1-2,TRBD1,TGTGCCAGTAGTCTTGACAGGACAGGGGGCTACACCTTC,CASSLDRTGGYTF
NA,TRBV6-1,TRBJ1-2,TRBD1,TGTGCCAGCAGTAGGGGGCCTCAGGGAACGGGCTACACCTTC,CASSRGPQGTGYTF
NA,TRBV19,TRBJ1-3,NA,TGTGCCAGTAGGAGAGCAGGGTACTCTGGAAACACCATATATTTT,CASRRAGYSGNTIYF
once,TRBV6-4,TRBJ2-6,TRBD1,TGTGCCAGCAGTAGACAGGGCGATTACTCTGGGGCCAACGTCCTGACTTTC,CASSRQGDYSGANVLTF
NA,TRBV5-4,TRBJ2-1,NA,TGTGCCAGCAGCTTCAGGACTTTCTCCTACAATGAGCAGTTCTTC,CASSFRTFSYNEQFF
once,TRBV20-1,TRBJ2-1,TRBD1,TGCAGTGCTAGTGACAGGGTGAAGCAGTTCTTC,CSASDRVKQFF
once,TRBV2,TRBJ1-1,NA,TGTGCCAGCAGTGGGTCCCGCGGAAACACTGAAGCTTTCTTT,CASSGSRGNTEAFF
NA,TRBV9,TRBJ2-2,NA,TGTGCCAGCAGCGTAGTTCTAGCCGGGGAGCTGTTTTTT,CASSVVLAGELFF
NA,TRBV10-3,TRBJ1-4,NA,TGTGCCACAGGACAGCCAGATACCATGGGTAATGAAAAACTGTTTTTT,CATGQPDTMGNEKLFF
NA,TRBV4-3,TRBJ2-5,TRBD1,TGCGCCAGCAGCCAAGATATAGGGGGCTATGGGGAGACCCAGTACTTC,CASSQDIGGYGETQYF
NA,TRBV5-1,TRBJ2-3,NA,TGCGCCAGCAGCTTGGCCGTCACAGATACGCAGTATTTT,CASSLAVTDTQYF
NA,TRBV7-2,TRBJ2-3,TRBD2,TGTGCCAGCAGCCGTGGACTAGGCCTAGATACGCAGTATTTT,CASSRGLGLDTQYF
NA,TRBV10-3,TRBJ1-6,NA,TGTGCCTCCCGGGGTCTAGAGGATTCACCCCTCCACTTT,CASRGLEDSPLHF
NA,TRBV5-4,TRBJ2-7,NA,TGTGCCAGCAGCCCGGAGTTTCAAGACGAGCAGTACTTC,CASSPEFQDEQYF
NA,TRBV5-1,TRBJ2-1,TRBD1,TGCGCCAGCAGCGCATCGGGACAGGGGTACAATGAGCAGTTCTTC,CASSASGQGYNEQFF
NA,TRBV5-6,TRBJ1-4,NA,TGTGCCAGCAGCTTGGCCGGAGTAGGAGAAAAACTGTTTTTT,CASSLAGVGEKLFF
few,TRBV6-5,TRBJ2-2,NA,TGTGCCAGCAGTACTCCGGGACACTTCACCGGGGAGCTGTTTTTT,CASSTPGHFTGELFF
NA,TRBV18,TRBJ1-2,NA,TGTGCCAGCTCACCCCAGGGTGGAAGCCATGGCTACACCTTC,CASSPQGGSHGYTF
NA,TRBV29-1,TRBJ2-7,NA,TGCAGCGTTGCCGATCGGGCAACAGGGAACGAGCAGTACTTC,CSVADRATGNEQYF
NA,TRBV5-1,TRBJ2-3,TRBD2,TGCGCCAGCAGCTCGGGACTAGCGGGGGCCAACACAGATACGCAGTATTTT,CASSSGLAGANTDTQYF
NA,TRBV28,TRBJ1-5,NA,TGTGCCAGCAGTTTTGGTAGGGGAAGGGACAATCAGCCCCAGCATTTT,CASSFGRGRDNQPQHF
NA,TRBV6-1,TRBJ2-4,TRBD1,TGTGCCAGCACCCCGAGGGTAGGGGGCGCGGCGTTC,CASTPRVGGAAF
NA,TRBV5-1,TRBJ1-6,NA,TGCGCCAGCAGCTTGGACTTAGCGGTCCGGGGTTCACCCCTCCACTTT,CASSLDLAVRGSPLHF
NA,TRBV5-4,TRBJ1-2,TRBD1,TGTGCCAGCAGCAGGCCGGGACAGGGGTATGGCTACACCTTC,CASSRPGQGYGYTF
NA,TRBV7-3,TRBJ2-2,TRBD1,TGTGCCAGCAGCTCCCAGGGGGCGGGCACCGGGGAGCTGTTTTTT,CASSSQGAGTGELFF
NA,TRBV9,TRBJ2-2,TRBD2,TGTGCCAGCAGCGCGGGACTAGCGGGGGGCGAGGCCGGGGAGCTGTTTTTT,CASSAGLAGGEAGELFF
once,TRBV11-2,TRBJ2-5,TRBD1,TGTGCCAGCAGCTCCCTCCAAGGGACAGGGTTGGAAGAGACCCAGTACTTC,CASSSLQGTGLEETQYF
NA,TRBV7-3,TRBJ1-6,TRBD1,TGTGCCAGCAGCTTAATGGCAGGGGGTTCACCCCTCCACTTT,CASSLMAGGSPLHF
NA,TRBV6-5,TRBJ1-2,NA,TGTGCCAGCAGTGGCCGACGGGGGGAGGGTTATGGCTACACCTTC,CASSGRRGEGYGYTF
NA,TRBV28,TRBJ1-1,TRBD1,TGTGCCAGCAGGCCACCTGGGACAGGGCCGGAAGCTTTCTTT,CASRPPGTGPEAFF
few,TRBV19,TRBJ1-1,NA,TGTGCCAGTAACATATACACTGAAGCTTTCTTT,CASNIYTEAFF
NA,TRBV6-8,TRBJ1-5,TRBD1,TGTGCCAGGCCCCGGACAGGCCGCAATCAGCCCCAGCATTTT,CARPRTGRNQPQHF
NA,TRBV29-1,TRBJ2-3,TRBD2,TGCAGCGTTGAGGGTGCTAAGGGACTAGCGGGGGGGGATACGCAGTATTTT,CSVEGAKGLAGGDTQYF
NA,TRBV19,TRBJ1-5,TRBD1,TGTGCCAGTAGTATGGAGGGGGCAGGCAATCAGCCCCAGCATTTT,CASSMEGAGNQPQHF
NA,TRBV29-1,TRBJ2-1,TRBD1,TGCAGCGTTGGACAGGGGGCAATATGGAATGAGCAGTTCTTC,CSVGQGAIWNEQFF
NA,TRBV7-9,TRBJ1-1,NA,TGTGCCAGCAGCTGGGGGCCGGGGACTGAAGCTTTCTTT,CASSWGPGTEAFF